The 10 T cell receptor beta chains below all came from one sample that was sequenced in a study of blood T cells in healthy people across ages. The authors ran a second PCR of roughly 6 to 11 cycles using a sample-barcoded 5' primer and a J-beta primer mix. One entry per CDR3 protein results from TCRdb running MiXCR on the 5' RACE reads. Of fewer than 800,000 distinct CDR3 sequences listed, about a third were seen once; the top ten hold 15%. The sequenced sample was blood. These receptors originate from a woman of 80 years or more in good health.

This clonotype has ten or more counts. The V and J genes are TRBV10-3 and TRBJ2-7, with 7 bases identical to TRBD2. Germline V lookup: CDR1 ENHRY, CDR2 SYGVKD. V gave up 2 bases and J gave up 4 bases; unmatched junction bases: 5. The CDR3 consists of 14 residues. The CDR3 is CAISEERGRYEQYF. CDR3 nucleotide sequence: TGTGCCATCAGTGAGGAGCGGGGCCGTTACGAGCAGTACTTC.

This clonotype was seen ten or more times. The V call is TRBV11-2, the J call TRBJ2-1; D might be TRBD2 (5 bases). The CDR3 is 13 amino acids. CDR1 is SGHAT, CDR2 FQNNGV, per germline. The V end lost 8 bases, the J end lost 8 bases, and 16 bases lay between the germline ends. CDR3 DNA: TGTGCCAGCCGGGTTGGGAGTTCGGATGAGCAGTTCTTC. Translated: CASRVGSSDEQFF. Complete variable domain (other parts from reference TRBV11-2 and TRBJ2-1): EAGVAQSPRYKIIEKRQSVAFWCNPISGHATLYWYQQILGQGPKLLIQFQNNGVVDDSQLPKDRFSAERLKGVDSTLKIQPAKLEDSAVYLCASRVGSSDEQFFGPGTRLTVL.

With regard to this clonotype: A read error may explain this, as a much larger clone is one base away. V is TRBV7-6 and J is TRBJ2-1; D could derive from TRBD1 or TRBD2 (5 bases each). Per germline, CDR1 SGHVS and CDR2 FNYEAQ. The CDR3 is 16 residues long. The CDR3 here is CASSPAGLSYNEGQVF. CDR3 DNA: TGTGCCAGCAGCCCAGCAGGACTTAGTTACAATGAGGGGCAGGTCTTC.

The chain employs TRBV6-5 and TRBJ2-2; unclear D gene. Germline V gives CDR1 MNHEY, CDR2 SVGAGI. This CDR3 has 16 residues. Trimming stripped 6 bases from V and 0 bases from J, with 14 bases between. CDR3 protein: CASRRRRQPNTGELFF. CDR3 in DNA: TGTGCCAGCAGGCGCCGTAGGCAGCCGAACACCGGGGAGCTGTTTTTT.

This clonotype was counted ten times or more. The rearrangement links TRBV4-2 to TRBJ1-5, with a possible D match to TRBD1 (6 bases). Germline V gene sequence: CDR1 LGHNA, CDR2 YNFKEQ. This CDR3 region has 17 residues. Trimming stripped 4 bases from V and 1 base from J, with 17 bases between. CDR3 sequence: CASSRLGGAGSNQPQHF. The CDR3 DNA reads TGTGCCAGCAGCCGCCTGGGGGGGGCAGGAAGCAATCAGCCCCAGCATTTT.

The rearrangement links TRBV30 to TRBJ2-1; D not resolved. V lost 0 bases to trimming and J lost 9 bases, with 18 bases between them. Looked up from germline, CDR1 is GTSNPN and CDR2 is SVGIG (reference sequence). CDR3 size: 15 residues. The CDR3 bases are TGTGCCTGGAGTGTACGACTCCGCGGTTGGGCTGAGCAGTTCTTC. Translated, it gives CAWSVRLRGWAEQFF. Based on the CDR3 plus reference TRBV30 and TRBJ2-1, the full variable domain is SQTIHQWPATLVQPVGSPLSLECTVEGTSNPNLYWYRQAAGRGLQLLFYSVGIGQISSEVPQNLSASRPQDRQFILSSKKLLLSDSGFYLCAWSVRLRGWAEQFFGPGTRLTVL.

The chain joins TRBV3-1 to TRBJ1-3; D might be TRBD1 (5 bases). From germline, CDR1 is LGHDT and CDR2 YNNKEL (reference sequence). This CDR3 comprises 15 residues. V was clipped by 0 bases and J by 4 bases, with 10 bases between them. The chain's CDR3 is CASSQDRNRGNTIYF. In DNA, the CDR3 is TGTGCCAGCAGCCAAGATAGAAACAGGGGAAACACCATATATTTT.

V gene TRBV9 combines with J gene TRBJ1-5, with a tentative D call TRBD1 (6 bases). V was cut by 0 bases and J by 4 bases, with 11 bases left in between. The CDR3 spans 15 residues. Germline loops: CDR1 SGDLS, CDR2 YYNGEE. The CDR3 DNA reads as TGTGCCAGCAGCGTAGACGGGGGCGGGAATCAGCCCCAGCATTTT. Protein product: CASSVDGGGNQPQHF.

The gene calls are TRBV5-1 and TRBJ1-1; unclear D gene. This CDR3 has 13 amino acids. Per the germline V gene, CDR1 is SGHRS and CDR2 is YFSETQ. V lost 0 bases to trimming and J lost 3 bases, with 6 bases between them. CDR3 DNA sequence: TGCGCCAGCAGCTTGGACCAGGACACTGAAGCTTTCTTT. It yields the protein CASSLDQDTEAFF. Variable domain in full (rest from reference TRBV5-1 and TRBJ1-1): KAGVTQTPRYLIKTRGQQVTLSCSPISGHRSVSWYQQTPGQGLQFLFEYFSETQRNKGNFPGRFSGRQFSNSRSEMNVSTLELGDSALYLCASSLDQDTEAFFGQGTRLTVV.

The V gene is TRBV7-9, the J gene TRBJ2-3; 11 bases line up with TRBD2. Trimming removed 4 bases from V and 4 bases from J; junction bases left unmatched: 13. The CDR3 is made up of 18 amino acids. Germline assignment: CDR1 SEHNR and CDR2 FQNEAQ (reference sequence). The chain's CDR3 is CASSSPALAGGSSDTQYF. The CDR3 DNA is TGTGCCAGCAGCTCACCCGCCCTAGCGGGGGGATCGTCAGATACGCAGTATTTT.